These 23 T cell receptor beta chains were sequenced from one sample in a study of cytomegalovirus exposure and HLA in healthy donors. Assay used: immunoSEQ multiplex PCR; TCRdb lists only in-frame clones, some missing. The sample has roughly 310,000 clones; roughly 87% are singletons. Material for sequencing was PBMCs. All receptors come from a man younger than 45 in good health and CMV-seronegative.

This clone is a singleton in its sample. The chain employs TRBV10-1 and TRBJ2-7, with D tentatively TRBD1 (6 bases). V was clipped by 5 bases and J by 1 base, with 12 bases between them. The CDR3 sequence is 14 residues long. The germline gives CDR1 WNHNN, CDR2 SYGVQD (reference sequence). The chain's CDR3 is CASSRRQGSYEQYF. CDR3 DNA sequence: TGCGCCAGCAGTAGACGCCAGGGGTCCTACGAGCAGTACTTC.

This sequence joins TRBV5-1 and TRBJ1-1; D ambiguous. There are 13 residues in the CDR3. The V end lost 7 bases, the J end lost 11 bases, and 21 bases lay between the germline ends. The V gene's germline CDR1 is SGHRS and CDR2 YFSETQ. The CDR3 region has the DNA TGCGCCAGCGCCAACAACGGGAGCATTGGCGCTTTCTTT. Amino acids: CASANNGSIGAFF.

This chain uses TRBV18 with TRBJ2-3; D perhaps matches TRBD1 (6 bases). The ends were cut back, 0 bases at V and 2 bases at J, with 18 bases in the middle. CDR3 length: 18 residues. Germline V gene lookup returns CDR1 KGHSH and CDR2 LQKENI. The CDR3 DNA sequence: TGTGCCAGCTCACCACCGGGGGCTCTAGTAAGCGACACAGATACGCAGTATTTT. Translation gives CASSPPGALVSDTDTQYF.

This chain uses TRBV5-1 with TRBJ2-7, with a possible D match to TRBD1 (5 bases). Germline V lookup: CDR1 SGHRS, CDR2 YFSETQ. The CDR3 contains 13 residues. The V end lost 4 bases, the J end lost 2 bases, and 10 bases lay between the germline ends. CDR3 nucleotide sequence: TGCGCCAGCAGCCCTGACAGCGCCTACGAGCAGTACTTC. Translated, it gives CASSPDSAYEQYF.

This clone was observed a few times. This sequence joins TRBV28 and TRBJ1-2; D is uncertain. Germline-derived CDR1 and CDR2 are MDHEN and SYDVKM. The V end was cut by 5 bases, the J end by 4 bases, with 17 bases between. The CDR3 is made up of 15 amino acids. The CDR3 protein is CASSTTEGVGYGYTF. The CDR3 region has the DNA TGTGCCAGCAGTACCACCGAGGGAGTAGGCTATGGCTACACCTTC.

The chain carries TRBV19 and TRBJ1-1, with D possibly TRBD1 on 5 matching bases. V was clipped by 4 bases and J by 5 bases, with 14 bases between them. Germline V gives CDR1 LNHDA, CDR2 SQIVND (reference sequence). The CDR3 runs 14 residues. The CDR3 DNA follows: TGTGCCAGTAGTACTACACCGGGGGGAACTGAAGCTTTCTTT. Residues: CASSTTPGGTEAFF.

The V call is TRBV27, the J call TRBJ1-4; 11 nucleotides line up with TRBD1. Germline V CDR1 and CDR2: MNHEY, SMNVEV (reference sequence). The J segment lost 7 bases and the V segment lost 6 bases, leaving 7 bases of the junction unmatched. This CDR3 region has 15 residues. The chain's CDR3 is CASRYSGTGGEKLFF. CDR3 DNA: TGTGCCAGCAGGTATTCCGGGACAGGGGGTGAAAAACTGTTTTTT.

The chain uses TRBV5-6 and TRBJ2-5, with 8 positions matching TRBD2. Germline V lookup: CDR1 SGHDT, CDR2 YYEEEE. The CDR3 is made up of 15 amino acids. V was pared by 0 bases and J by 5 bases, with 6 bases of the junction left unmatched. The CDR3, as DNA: TGTGCCAGCAGCTTGGCGAGCGGGGGAGGGGAGACCCAGTACTTC. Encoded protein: CASSLASGGGETQYF. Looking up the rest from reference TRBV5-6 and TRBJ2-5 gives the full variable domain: DAGVTQSPTHLIKTRGQQVTLRCSPKSGHDTVSWYQQALGQGPQFIFQYYEEEERQRGNFPDRFSGHQFPNYSSELNVNALLLGDSALYLCASSLASGGGETQYFGPGTRLLVL.

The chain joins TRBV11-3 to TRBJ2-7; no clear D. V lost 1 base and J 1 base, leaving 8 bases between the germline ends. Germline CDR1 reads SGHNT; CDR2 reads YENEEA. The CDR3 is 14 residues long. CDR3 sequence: CASSLGAGSYEQYF. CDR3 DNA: TGTGCCAGCAGCTTAGGGGCAGGATCCTACGAGCAGTACTTC.

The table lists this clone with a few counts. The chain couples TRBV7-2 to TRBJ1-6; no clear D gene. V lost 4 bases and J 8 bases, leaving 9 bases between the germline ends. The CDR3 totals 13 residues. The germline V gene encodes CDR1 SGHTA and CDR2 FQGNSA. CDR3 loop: CASSSRRDSPLHF. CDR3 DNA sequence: TGTGCCAGCAGCTCGAGACGGGATTCACCCCTCCACTTT.

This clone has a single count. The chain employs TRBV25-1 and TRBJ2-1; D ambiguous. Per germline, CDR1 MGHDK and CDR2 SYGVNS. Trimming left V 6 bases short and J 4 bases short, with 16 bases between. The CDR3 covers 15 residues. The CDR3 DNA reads TGTGCCAGCAGCGACAAGGTAAAAACGTACAATGAGCAGTTCTTC. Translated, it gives CASSDKVKTYNEQFF. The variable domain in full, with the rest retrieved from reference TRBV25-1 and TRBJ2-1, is EADIYQTPRYLVIGTGKKITLECSQTMGHDKMYWYQQDPGMELHLIHYSYGVNSTEKGDLSSESTVSRIRTEHFPLTLESARPSHTSQYLCASSDKVKTYNEQFFGPGTRLTVL.

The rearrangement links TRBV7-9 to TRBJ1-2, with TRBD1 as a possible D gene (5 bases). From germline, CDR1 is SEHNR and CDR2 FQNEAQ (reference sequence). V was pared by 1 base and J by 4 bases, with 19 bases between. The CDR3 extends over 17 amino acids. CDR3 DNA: TGTGCCAGCAGCTTAGACCGTCCGGGGGATGGCAGCTATGGCTACACCTTC. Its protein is CASSLDRPGDGSYGYTF.

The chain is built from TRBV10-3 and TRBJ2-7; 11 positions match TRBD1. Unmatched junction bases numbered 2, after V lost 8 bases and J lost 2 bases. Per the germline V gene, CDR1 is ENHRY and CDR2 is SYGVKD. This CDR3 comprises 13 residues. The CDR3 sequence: CAIGTGGPYEQYF. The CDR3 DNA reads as TGTGCCATCGGGACAGGGGGGCCCTACGAGCAGTACTTC.

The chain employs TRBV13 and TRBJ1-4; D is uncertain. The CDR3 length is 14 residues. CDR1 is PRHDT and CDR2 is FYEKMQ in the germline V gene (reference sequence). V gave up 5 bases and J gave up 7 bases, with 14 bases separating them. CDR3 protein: CASSEEPEGEKLFF. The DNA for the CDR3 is TGTGCCAGCAGCGAAGAGCCGGAGGGTGAAAAACTGTTTTTT.

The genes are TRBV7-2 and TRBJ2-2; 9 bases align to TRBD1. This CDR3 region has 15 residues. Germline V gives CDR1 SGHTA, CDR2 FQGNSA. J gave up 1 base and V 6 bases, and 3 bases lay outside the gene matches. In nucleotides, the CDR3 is TGTGCCAGCAGAAGGGGACAGGGGAACACCGGGGAGCTGTTTTTT. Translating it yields CASRRGQGNTGELFF. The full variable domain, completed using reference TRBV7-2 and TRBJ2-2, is GAGVSQSPSNKVTEKGKDVELRCDPISGHTALYWYRQSLGQGLEFLIYFQGNSAPDKSGLPSDRFSAERTGGSVSTLTIQRTQQEDSAVYLCASRRGQGNTGELFFGEGSRLTVL.

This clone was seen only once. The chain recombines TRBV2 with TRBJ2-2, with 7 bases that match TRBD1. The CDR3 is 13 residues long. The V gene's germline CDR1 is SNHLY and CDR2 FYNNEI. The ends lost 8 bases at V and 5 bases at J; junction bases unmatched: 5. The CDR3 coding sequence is TGTGCCAGCGTCGGCAGGGGGACCGGGGAGCTGTTTTTT. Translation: CASVGRGTGELFF.

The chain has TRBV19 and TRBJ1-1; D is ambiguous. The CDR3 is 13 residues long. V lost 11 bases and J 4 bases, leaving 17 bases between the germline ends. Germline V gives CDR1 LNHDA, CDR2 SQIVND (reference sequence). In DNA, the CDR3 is TGTGCCGCCGGACTGCCTGGGTTCACTGAAGCTTTCTTT. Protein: CAAGLPGFTEAFF.

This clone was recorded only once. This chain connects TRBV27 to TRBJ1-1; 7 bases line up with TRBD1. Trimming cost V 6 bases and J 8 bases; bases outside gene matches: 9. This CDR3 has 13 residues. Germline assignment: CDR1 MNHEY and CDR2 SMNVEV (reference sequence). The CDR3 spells CASSRTGHLEAFF. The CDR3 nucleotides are TGTGCCAGCAGCCGGACAGGACACTTAGAAGCTTTCTTT.

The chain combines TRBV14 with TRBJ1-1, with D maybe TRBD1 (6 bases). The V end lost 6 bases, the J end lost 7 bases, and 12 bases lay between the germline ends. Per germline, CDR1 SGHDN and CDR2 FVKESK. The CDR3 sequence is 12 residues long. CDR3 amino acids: CASSSAGVEAFF. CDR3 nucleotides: TGTGCCAGCAGTTCCGCAGGGGTTGAAGCTTTCTTT.

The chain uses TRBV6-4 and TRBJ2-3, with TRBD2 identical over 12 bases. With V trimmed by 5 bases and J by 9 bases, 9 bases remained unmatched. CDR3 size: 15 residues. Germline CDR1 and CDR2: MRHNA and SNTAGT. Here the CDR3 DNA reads TGTGCCAGCAGTAAATCTAGCGGGGGGGCTGAGACGCAGTATTTT. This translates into CASSKSSGGAETQYF.

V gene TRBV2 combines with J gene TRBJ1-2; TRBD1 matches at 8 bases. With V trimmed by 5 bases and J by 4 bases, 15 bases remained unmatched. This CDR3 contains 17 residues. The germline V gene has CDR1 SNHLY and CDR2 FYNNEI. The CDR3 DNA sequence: TGTGCCAGCAGTCGCCACGCGGACAGGGAAGAAGGCTATGGCTACACCTTC. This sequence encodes CASSRHADREEGYGYTF.

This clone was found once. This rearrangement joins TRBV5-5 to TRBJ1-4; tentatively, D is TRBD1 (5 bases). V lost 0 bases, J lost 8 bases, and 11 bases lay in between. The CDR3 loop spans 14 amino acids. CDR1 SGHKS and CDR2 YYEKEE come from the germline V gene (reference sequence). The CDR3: CASSLAGYKEKLFF. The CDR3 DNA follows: TGTGCCAGCAGCTTGGCAGGGTACAAGGAAAAACTGTTTTTT.

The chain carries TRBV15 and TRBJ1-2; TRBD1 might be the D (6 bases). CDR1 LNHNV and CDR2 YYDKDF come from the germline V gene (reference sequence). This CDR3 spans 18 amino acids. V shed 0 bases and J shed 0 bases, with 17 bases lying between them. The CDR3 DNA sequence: TGTGCCACCAGCAGAGATTGGGGGACACCCGTTGCTAACTATGGCTACACCTTC. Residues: CATSRDWGTPVANYGYTF.